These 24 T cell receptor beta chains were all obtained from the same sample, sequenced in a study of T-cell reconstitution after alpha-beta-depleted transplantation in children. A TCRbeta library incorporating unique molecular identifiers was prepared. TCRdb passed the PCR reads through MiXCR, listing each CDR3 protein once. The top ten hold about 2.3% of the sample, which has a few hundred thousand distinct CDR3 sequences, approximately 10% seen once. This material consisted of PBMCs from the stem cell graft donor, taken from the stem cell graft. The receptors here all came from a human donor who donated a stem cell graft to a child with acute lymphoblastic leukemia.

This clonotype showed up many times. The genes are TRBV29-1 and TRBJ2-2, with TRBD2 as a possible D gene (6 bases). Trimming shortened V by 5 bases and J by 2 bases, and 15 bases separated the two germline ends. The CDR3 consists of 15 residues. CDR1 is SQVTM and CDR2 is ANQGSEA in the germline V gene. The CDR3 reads CSVKGTELNTGELFF. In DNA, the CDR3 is TGCAGCGTTAAGGGGACTGAGCTTAACACCGGGGAGCTGTTTTTT.

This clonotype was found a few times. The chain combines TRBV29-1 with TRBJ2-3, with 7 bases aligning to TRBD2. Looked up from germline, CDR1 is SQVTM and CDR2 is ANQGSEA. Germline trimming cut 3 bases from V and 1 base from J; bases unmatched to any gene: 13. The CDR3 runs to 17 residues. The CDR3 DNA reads TGCAGCGTTGAGGGCATCGGACTAGGAGGCGGCACAGATACGCAGTATTTT. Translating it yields CSVEGIGLGGGTDTQYF.

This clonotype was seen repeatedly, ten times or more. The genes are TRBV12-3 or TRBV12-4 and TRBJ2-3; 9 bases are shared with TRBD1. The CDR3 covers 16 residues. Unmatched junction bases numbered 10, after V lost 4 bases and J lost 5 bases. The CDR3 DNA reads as TGTGCCAGCAGTTCCCCACAGGGGGCTAAGGGAGATACGCAGTATTTT. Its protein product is CASSSPQGAKGDTQYF.

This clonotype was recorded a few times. CDR3 region: CASSPRRGAGETQYF. The CDR3 DNA follows: TGTGCCAGCAGCCCCCGGCGGGGGGCTGGGGAGACCCAGTACTTC. The chain couples TRBV6-5 to TRBJ2-5; 8 nucleotides match TRBD2. Germline V gene sequence: CDR1 MNHEY, CDR2 SVGAGI. CDR3 size: 15 residues. The V gene end was trimmed by 6 bases and the J gene end by 5 bases; junction bases not matched to a gene: 11.

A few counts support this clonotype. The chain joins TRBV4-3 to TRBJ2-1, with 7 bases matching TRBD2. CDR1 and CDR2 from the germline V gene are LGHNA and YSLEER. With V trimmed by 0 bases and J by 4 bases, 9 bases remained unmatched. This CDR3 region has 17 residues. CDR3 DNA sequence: TGCGCCAGCAGCCAAGAAGGAGGGTCAGCGGGGTACAATGAGCAGTTCTTC. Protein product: CASSQEGGSAGYNEQFF.

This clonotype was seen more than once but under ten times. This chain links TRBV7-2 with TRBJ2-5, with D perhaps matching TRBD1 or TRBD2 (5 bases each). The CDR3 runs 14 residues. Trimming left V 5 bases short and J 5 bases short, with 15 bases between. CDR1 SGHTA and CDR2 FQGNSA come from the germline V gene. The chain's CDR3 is CASSLNQGDETQYF. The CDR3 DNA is TGTGCCAGCAGCCTCAACCAAGGGGACGAGACCCAGTACTTC.

The CDR3 nucleotides are TGCGCCAGCAGCTTGATCTGGGAGTCCTACAATGAGCAGTTCTTC. Translating gives CASSLIWESYNEQFF. The genes are TRBV5-1 and TRBJ2-1; possible D gene TRBD2, 5 bases. Trimming took off 1 base at V and 1 base at J, with 9 bases between the two ends. CDR1 SGHRS and CDR2 YFSETQ come from the germline V gene. This CDR3 spans 15 amino acids.

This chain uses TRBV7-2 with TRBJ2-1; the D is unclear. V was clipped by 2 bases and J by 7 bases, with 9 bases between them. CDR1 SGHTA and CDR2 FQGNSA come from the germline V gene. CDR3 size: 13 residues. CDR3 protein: CASSLRSKNEQFF. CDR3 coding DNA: TGTGCCAGCAGCTTACGGTCAAAGAATGAGCAGTTCTTC.

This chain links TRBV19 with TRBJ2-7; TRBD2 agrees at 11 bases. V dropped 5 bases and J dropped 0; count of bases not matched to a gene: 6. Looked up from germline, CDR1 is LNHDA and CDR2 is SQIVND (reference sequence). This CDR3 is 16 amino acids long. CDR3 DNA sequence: TGTGCCAGTAGTGAACTAGCGGGAGCTCCCTCCTACGAGCAGTACTTC. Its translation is CASSELAGAPSYEQYF.

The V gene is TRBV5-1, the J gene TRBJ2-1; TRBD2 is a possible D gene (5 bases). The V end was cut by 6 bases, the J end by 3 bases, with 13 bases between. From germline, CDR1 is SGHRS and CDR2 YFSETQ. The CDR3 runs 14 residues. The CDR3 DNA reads TGCGCCAGCACCCTGAGTCGGGGCTACAATGAGCAGTTCTTC. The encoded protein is CASTLSRGYNEQFF.

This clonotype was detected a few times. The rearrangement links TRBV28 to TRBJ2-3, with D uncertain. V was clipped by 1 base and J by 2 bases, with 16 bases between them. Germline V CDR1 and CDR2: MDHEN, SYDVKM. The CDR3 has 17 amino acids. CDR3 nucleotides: TGTGCCAGCAGTTTATTCGGTGTAGACACACACACAGATACGCAGTATTTT. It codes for CASSLFGVDTHTDTQYF.

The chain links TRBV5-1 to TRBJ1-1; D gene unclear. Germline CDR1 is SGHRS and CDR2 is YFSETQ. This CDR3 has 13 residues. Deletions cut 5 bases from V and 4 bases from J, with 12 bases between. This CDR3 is CASSISGSTEAFF. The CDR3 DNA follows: TGCGCCAGCAGTATCAGCGGGAGCACTGAAGCTTTCTTT.

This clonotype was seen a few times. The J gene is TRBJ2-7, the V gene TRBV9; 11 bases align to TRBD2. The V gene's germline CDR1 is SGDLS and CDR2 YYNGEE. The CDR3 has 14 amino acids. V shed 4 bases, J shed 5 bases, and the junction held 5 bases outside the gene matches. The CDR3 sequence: CASSPLAGVDEQYF. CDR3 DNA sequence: TGTGCCAGCAGCCCACTAGCGGGAGTAGACGAGCAGTACTTC.

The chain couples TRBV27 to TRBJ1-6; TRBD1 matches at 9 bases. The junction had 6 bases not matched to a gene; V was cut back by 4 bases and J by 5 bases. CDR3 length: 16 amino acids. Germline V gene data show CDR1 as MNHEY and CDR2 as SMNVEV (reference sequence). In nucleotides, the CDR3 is TGTGCCAGCAGTTCGCGCCGGGACAGGGATAATTCACCCCTCCACTTT. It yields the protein CASSSRRDRDNSPLHF.

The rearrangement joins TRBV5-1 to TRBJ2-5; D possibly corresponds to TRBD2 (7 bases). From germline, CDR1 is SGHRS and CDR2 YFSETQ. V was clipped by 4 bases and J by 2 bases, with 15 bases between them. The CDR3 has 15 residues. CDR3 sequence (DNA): TGCGCCAGCAGCACCCGGAAGGGGGGGCAAGAGACCCAGTACTTC. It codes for CASSTRKGGQETQYF.

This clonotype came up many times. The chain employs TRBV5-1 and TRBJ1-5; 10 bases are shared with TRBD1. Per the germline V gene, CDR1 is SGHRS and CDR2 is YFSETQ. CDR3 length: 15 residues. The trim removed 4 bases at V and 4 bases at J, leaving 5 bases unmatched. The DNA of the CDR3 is TGCGCCAGCAGCCCGGGACAGGGGATTAATCAGCCCCAGCATTTT. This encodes CASSPGQGINQPQHF.

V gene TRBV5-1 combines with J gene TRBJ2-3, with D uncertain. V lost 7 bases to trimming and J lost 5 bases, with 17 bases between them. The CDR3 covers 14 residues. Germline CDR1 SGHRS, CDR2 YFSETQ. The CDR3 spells CASSQSPDLDTQYF. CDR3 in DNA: TGCGCCAGCTCACAGAGCCCCGACTTAGATACGCAGTATTTT. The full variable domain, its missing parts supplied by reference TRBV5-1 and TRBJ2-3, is KAGVTQTPRYLIKTRGQQVTLSCSPISGHRSVSWYQQTPGQGLQFLFEYFSETQRNKGNFPGRFSGRQFSNSRSEMNVSTLELGDSALYLCASSQSPDLDTQYFGPGTRLTVL.

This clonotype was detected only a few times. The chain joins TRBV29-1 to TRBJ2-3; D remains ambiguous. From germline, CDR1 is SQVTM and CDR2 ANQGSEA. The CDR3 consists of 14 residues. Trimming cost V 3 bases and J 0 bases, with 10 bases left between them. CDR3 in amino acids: CSVDGLDSTDTQYF. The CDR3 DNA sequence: TGCAGCGTTGATGGCTTGGACAGCACAGATACGCAGTATTTT.

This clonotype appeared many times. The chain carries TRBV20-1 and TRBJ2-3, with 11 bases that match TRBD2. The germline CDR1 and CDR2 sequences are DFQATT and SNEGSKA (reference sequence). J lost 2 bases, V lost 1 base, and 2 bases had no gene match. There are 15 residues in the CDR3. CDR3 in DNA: TGCAGTGCTAGAGTAGCGGGAGGGATCACAGATACGCAGTATTTT. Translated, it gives CSARVAGGITDTQYF.

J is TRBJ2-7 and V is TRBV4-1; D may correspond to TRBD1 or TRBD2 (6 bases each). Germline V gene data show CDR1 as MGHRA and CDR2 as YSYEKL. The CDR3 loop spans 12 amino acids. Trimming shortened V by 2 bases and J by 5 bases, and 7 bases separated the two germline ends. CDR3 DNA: TGCGCCAGCAGCCAAAGGGGGGACGAGCAGTACTTC. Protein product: CASSQRGDEQYF.

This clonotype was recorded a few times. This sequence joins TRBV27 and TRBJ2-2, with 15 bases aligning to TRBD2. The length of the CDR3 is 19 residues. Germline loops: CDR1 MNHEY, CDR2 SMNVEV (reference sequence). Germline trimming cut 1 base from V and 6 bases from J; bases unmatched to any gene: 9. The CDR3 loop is CASSLLSGTSGRTAGELFF. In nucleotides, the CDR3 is TGTGCCAGCAGTTTATTGTCGGGGACTAGCGGGAGGACGGCCGGGGAGCTGTTTTTT.

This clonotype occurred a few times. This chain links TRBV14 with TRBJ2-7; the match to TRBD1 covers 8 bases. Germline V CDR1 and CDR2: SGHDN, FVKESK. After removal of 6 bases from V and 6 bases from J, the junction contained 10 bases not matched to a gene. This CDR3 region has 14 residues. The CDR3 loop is CASRGQAKNSEQYF. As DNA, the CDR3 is TGTGCCAGCAGGGGACAGGCAAAGAATAGCGAGCAGTACTTC.

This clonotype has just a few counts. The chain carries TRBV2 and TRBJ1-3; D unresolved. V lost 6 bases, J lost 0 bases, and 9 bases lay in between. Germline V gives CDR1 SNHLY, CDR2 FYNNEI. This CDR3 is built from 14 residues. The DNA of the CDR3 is TGTGCCAGCAGGCAGGCTATCTCTGGAAACACCATATATTTT. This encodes CASRQAISGNTIYF.

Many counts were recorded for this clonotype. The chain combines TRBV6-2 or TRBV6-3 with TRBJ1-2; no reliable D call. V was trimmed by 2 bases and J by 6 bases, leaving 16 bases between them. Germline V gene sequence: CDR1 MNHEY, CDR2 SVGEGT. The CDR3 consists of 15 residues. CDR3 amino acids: CASSYSQRAGDGYTF. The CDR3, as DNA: TGTGCCAGCAGTTACAGTCAGAGAGCTGGGGATGGCTACACCTTC.